These T cell receptor beta chains were read from a single sample in a study of T cell responses to AZD1222 COVID-19 vaccine. Repertoires were generated with immunoSEQ multiplex PCR, while TCRdb's copy carries only in-frame clones and drops some. The table shows 150,000 to 200,000 clones, with roughly 93% occurring only once. The specimen was peripheral blood, collected on day 0 of AZD1222 vaccination. The receptors come from an adult in good health. Both conserved end residues are part of each CDR3. The order of the fields is D gene, V gene, clone size, J gene, CDR3 DNA, CDR3 protein. D genes are given only for firm matches. Expanded clones are given a class, and other clones once, few, many or no size at all.

-	TRBV9	-	TRBJ1-2	TGTGCCAGCAGCCCCCATAACTATGGCTACACCTTC	CASSPHNYGYTF
TRBD1	TRBV19	-	TRBJ1-2	TGTGCCAGCGCCGGGACAGGGGGCTCAGCTGGTGGCTACACCTTC	CASAGTGGSAGGYTF
TRBD1	TRBV5-1	-	TRBJ1-2	TGCGCCAGCAGCTTGGAAGCCGGGACAGATGGCTACACCTTC	CASSLEAGTDGYTF
-	TRBV6-1	-	TRBJ1-1	TGTGCCAGCAGTGAAAGGACTGAAGCTTTCTTT	CASSERTEAFF
-	TRBV7-2	-	TRBJ1-4	TGTGCCAGCAGCCGGACGAGAGTCTCAACACAACTGTTTTTT	CASSRTRVSTQLFF
-	TRBV3-1/TRBV3-2	-	TRBJ1-2	TGTGCCAGCAGCCACGCCCCCGGTGGCTATATCGATGGCTACACCTTC	CASSHAPGGYIDGYTF
-	TRBV4-3	once	TRBJ1-4	TGCGCCAGCAGCCAAGACAGGGAGGGGGCTAATGAAAAACTGTTTTTT	CASSQDREGANEKLFF
TRBD1	TRBV5-1	-	TRBJ2-1	TGCGCCAGCAGCTTGGTCTCAGGGGGAAGGAATGAGCAGTTCTTC	CASSLVSGGRNEQFF
TRBD1	TRBV11-3	once	TRBJ1-2	TGTGCCAGCAGCCCCCGGGACAGAAGCTATGGCTACACCTTC	CASSPRDRSYGYTF
-	TRBV3-1/TRBV3-2	few	TRBJ1-6	TGTGCCAGCAGCCCCGCGACAGATAATTCACCCCTCCACTTT	CASSPATDNSPLHF
TRBD1	TRBV5-6	few	TRBJ1-1	TGTGCCAGCAGCTTATTGGACAGGTCACACACTGAAGCTTTCTTT	CASSLLDRSHTEAFF
TRBD1	TRBV5-1	-	TRBJ1-2	TGCGCCAGCAGCTTGGATTCATGGACAGGGGGAATTGGCTACACCTTC	CASSLDSWTGGIGYTF
TRBD2	TRBV13	-	TRBJ2-7	TGTGCCAGCAGCTTAGGGGCTAGCGGGGGACCTTACGAGCAGTACTTC	CASSLGASGGPYEQYF
-	TRBV7-2	-	TRBJ1-1	TGTGCCAGCAGCTTAGACTCTGTCCCCTCTGAAGCTTTCTTT	CASSLDSVPSEAFF
-	TRBV6-2/TRBV6-3	-	TRBJ1-5	TGTGCCAGCAGCCAAGGACGGAGCAATCAGCCCCAGCATTTT	CASSQGRSNQPQHF
TRBD2	TRBV7-6	-	TRBJ2-3	TGTGCCAGCAGCGCTAGCGGGGGGGCGATCTACACAGATACGCAGTATTTT	CASSASGGAIYTDTQYF
TRBD2	TRBV24-1	-	TRBJ2-5	TGTGCCACCAGTGATTCTAGCGGGGGGGGACCAGAGACCCAGTACTTC	CATSDSSGGGPETQYF
-	TRBV6-6	-	TRBJ1-5	TGTGCCAGCAGTCGCGCTACCGGGACGGTGAACAATCAGCCCCAGCATTTT	CASSRATGTVNNQPQHF
TRBD1	TRBV5-8	-	TRBJ1-4	TGTGCCAGCAGCTTGGGGGACAGAAGAAATGAAAAACTGTTTTTT	CASSLGDRRNEKLFF
TRBD1	TRBV7-8	-	TRBJ1-1	TGTGCCAGCAGCTTAGGGGGACAGGGGGAAAATGAAGCTTTCTTT	CASSLGGQGENEAFF
-	TRBV7-2	-	TRBJ2-5	TGTGCCAGCAGCTTAAGGTACCAAGAGACCCAGTACTTC	CASSLRYQETQYF
TRBD2	TRBV10-3	-	TRBJ2-3	TGTGCCATCAGGTTAGCGGGCCTGAGCACAGATACGCAGTATTTT	CAIRLAGLSTDTQYF
-	TRBV18	few	TRBJ1-4	TGTGCCAGCTCACCGACAGCAACTAATGAAAAACTGTTTTTT	CASSPTATNEKLFF
-	TRBV5-1	-	TRBJ2-7	TGCGCCAGCAGCTTCAACAGGGATCTGGGCGAGCAGTACTTC	CASSFNRDLGEQYF
-	TRBV6-2/TRBV6-3	-	TRBJ2-7	TGTGCCAGCAGTTACTCGAAGATCGGACAAAGGTTCGAGCAGTACTTC	CASSYSKIGQRFEQYF
TRBD1	TRBV19	-	TRBJ2-4	TGTGCCAGTCGTACGACAGGGGCGGGCCTCCCCTCCTTC	CASRTTGAGLPSF
-	TRBV2	-	TRBJ2-7	TGTGCCAGCAGTGAAGGGGGGACACCGACCTACGAGCAGTACTTC	CASSEGGTPTYEQYF
-	TRBV7-9	-	TRBJ1-3	TGTGCCAGCAGCCCGCCTCTCCCGACTTCGGGGTCGAAAGGAAACACCATATATTTT	CASSPPLPTSGSKGNTIYF
-	TRBV7-8	-	TRBJ1-2	TGTGCCAGCAGCTTAGGTTTCAGGGGCGATGGCTACACCTTC	CASSLGFRGDGYTF
-	TRBV5-5	-	TRBJ2-1	TGTGCCAGCAGCCGCTCCGTAGCGCGGACCTCCTACAATGAGCAGTTCTTC	CASSRSVARTSYNEQFF
TRBD1	TRBV5-1	-	TRBJ2-2	TGCGCCAGCGGGGACAGGGGGCTCGACACCGGGGAGCTGTTTTTT	CASGDRGLDTGELFF
-	TRBV11-2	-	TRBJ1-1	TGTGCCAGCAGCTTAGTGGCCGAAACTTTCTTT	CASSLVAETFF
-	TRBV7-2	-	TRBJ2-3	TGTGCCAGCAGCTCCAACAGGAAAGATACGCAGTATTTT	CASSSNRKDTQYF
-	TRBV2	-	TRBJ2-7	TGTGCCAGCACAAGAGGGGACGCCCCGTACTTC	CASTRGDAPYF
-	TRBV14	-	TRBJ2-2	TGTGCCAGCAGCCAGCGTCTCACCGGGGAGCTGTTTTTT	CASSQRLTGELFF
-	TRBV4-2	-	TRBJ2-7	TGTGCCAGCAGCCAAGATCGAGGATTCTCCTACGAGCAGTACTTC	CASSQDRGFSYEQYF
-	TRBV6-6	-	TRBJ2-7	TGTGCCAGCAGTTACTCCCTTATTAAACAGACCTACGAGCAGTACTTC	CASSYSLIKQTYEQYF
-	TRBV7-2	-	TRBJ2-2	TGTGCCAGCAGCTTTGCAGCTAGCAACACCGGGGAGCTGTTTTTT	CASSFAASNTGELFF
-	TRBV10-3	-	TRBJ2-5	TGTGCCATCAGTGCTAGCGACCAAGAGACCCAGTACTTC	CAISASDQETQYF